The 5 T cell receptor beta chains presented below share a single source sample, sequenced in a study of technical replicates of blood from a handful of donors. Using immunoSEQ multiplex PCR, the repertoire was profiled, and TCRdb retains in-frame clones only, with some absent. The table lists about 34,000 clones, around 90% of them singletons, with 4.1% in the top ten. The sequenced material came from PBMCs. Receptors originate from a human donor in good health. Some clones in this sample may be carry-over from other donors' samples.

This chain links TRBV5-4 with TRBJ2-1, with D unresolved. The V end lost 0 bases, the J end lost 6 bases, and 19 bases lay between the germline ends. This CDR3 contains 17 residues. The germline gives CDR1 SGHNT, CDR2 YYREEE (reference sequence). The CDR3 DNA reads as TGTGCCAGCAGCTTGGTGCCTCGGGTAGCCCCTGGCAATGAGCAGTTCTTC. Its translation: CASSLVPRVAPGNEQFF.

CDR3 sequence reads: CASSADGGGTDTQYF. DNA for the CDR3: TGTGCCAGCAGTGCGGACGGGGGTGGTACAGATACGCAGTATTTT. V is TRBV6-1 and J is TRBJ2-3; D possibly corresponds to TRBD2 (6 bases). This CDR3 has 15 amino acids. Germline V gives CDR1 MNHNS, CDR2 SASEGT. The V and J ends lost 4 bases and 3 bases respectively, with 14 bases between them.

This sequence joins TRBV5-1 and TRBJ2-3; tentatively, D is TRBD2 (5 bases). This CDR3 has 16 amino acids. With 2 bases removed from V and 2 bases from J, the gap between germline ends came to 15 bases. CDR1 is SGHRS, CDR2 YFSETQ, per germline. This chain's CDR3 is CASSFWVEELTDTQYF. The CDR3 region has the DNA TGCGCCAGCAGCTTTTGGGTGGAGGAGCTCACAGATACGCAGTATTTT.

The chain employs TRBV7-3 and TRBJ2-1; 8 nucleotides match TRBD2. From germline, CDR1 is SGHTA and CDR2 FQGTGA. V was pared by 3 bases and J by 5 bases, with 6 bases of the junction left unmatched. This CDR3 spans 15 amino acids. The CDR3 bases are TGTGCCAGCAGCTTCCTAGCGGGCGGCAACAATGAGCAGTTCTTC. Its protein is CASSFLAGGNNEQFF.

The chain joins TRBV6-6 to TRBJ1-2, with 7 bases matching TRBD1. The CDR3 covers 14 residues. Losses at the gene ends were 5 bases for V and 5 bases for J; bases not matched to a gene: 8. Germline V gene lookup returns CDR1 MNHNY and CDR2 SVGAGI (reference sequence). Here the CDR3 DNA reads TGTGCCAGCAGTGATGCCGGGACAGCGTATGGCTACACCTTC. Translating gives CASSDAGTAYGYTF.